A selection of T cell receptor beta chains follows, all from one sample in a study of T cell responses to AZD1222 COVID-19 vaccine. Only in-frame clones appear in the TCRdb table, and some are missing; sequencing was by immunoSEQ multiplex PCR. The sample has some 190,000 clones; 85% to 90% are singletons. The sample consisted of peripheral blood, taken on day 0 of AZD1222 vaccination. The receptors originated from an adult in good health. Each CDR3 is given with its conserved first and last residue. The order of the fields is J gene, V gene, clone size, D gene, CDR3 protein, CDR3 DNA. D genes are given only for firm matches. A clone size is listed for some rows: how often the clone was seen (once, few, many), or a class if it is expanded.

>TRBJ2-1|TRBV6-5|-|-
CASSLVWQFF
TGTGCCAGCAGTTTAGTTTGGCAGTTCTTC
>TRBJ1-5|TRBV6-5|-|-
CASSYSLSDQPQHF
TGTGCCAGCAGTTACTCACTCAGTGATCAGCCCCAGCATTTT
>TRBJ2-3|TRBV5-1|few|-
CASSLVPTDTQYF
TGCGCCAGCAGCTTGGTTCCTACAGATACGCAGTATTTT
>TRBJ2-3|TRBV3-1/TRBV3-2|-|TRBD2
CASSQPKLAGADTQYF
TGTGCCAGCAGCCAACCTAAGCTAGCGGGGGCAGATACGCAGTATTTT
>TRBJ1-1|TRBV6-5|-|TRBD1
CASRTGQGNTEAFF
TGTGCCAGCAGGACGGGACAGGGGAACACTGAAGCTTTCTTT
>TRBJ1-5|TRBV2|-|TRBD1
CASTPEQGNQPQHF
TGTGCCAGCACCCCAGAACAGGGGAATCAGCCCCAGCATTTT
>TRBJ2-1|TRBV5-1|-|-
CASSLVQGPRGEQFF
TGCGCCAGCAGCCTCGTTCAGGGCCCGAGGGGTGAGCAGTTCTTC
>TRBJ2-2|TRBV6-5|-|-
CASKGMNTGELFF
TGTGCCAGCAAAGGGATGAACACCGGGGAGCTGTTTTTT
>TRBJ2-7|TRBV4-3|-|TRBD2
CASSQETSGLYEQYF
TGCGCCAGCAGCCAAGAGACTAGCGGGCTCTACGAGCAGTACTTC
>TRBJ1-1|TRBV5-1|-|-
CASSSLQGNTEAFF
TGCGCCAGCAGCTCATTGCAGGGGAACACTGAAGCTTTCTTT
>TRBJ2-7|TRBV6-1|-|TRBD1
CASSELDRGPYEQYF
TGTGCCAGCAGTGAACTAGACAGGGGGCCCTACGAGCAGTACTTC
>TRBJ1-1|TRBV4-1|-|-
CASSQNQGNTEAFF
TGCGCCAGCAGCCAGAATCAGGGGAACACTGAAGCTTTCTTT
>TRBJ2-3|TRBV9|-|-
CASSVGTVSTDTQYF
TGTGCCAGCAGCGTAGGGACAGTTAGCACAGATACGCAGTATTTT
>TRBJ2-3|TRBV7-6|once|TRBD2
CASSLLAGDYTDTQYF
TGTGCCAGCAGCCTACTAGCGGGGGATTACACAGATACGCAGTATTTT
>TRBJ2-5|TRBV5-6|-|TRBD2
CASSNIGDGTSVETQYF
TGTGCCAGCAGCAATATTGGAGATGGGACTAGCGTAGAGACCCAGTACTTC
>TRBJ1-3|TRBV11-1|-|-
CASSLSGRGNTIYF
TGTGCCAGCAGCTTATCAGGGCGTGGAAACACCATATATTTT
>TRBJ2-3|TRBV14|-|-
CASSRTVSTDTQYF
TGTGCCAGCAGCCGGACAGTTAGCACAGATACGCAGTATTTT
>TRBJ2-7|TRBV25-1|-|TRBD2
CASSDISAGGSEQYF
TGTGCCAGCAGTGATATTTCAGCGGGGGGTTCCGAGCAGTACTTC
>TRBJ2-3|TRBV2|-|-
CASTEHLSTDTQYF
TGTGCCAGCACAGAACATTTAAGCACAGATACGCAGTATTTT
>TRBJ1-5|TRBV3-1/TRBV3-2|few|-
CASSPSGANQPQHF
TGTGCCAGCAGCCCATCGGGGGCTAATCAGCCCCAGCATTTT
>TRBJ2-3|TRBV6-2/TRBV6-3|-|TRBD2
CASSYTLAGGPKEDTQYF
TGTGCCAGCAGTTACACCCTAGCGGGGGGGCCAAAGGAAGATACGCAGTATTTT
>TRBJ2-1|TRBV2|once|-
CASSVWEQFF
TGTGCCAGCAGTGTCTGGGAGCAGTTCTTC
>TRBJ2-5|TRBV5-1|-|TRBD2
CASSLPAGEKETQYF
TGCGCCAGCAGCTTACCAGCGGGGGAAAAAGAGACCCAGTACTTC
>TRBJ2-3|TRBV9|-|TRBD2
CASSVVGGRGASTDTQYF
TGTGCCAGCAGCGTAGTCGGCGGGCGGGGGGCTAGCACAGATACGCAGTATTTT
>TRBJ1-3|TRBV7-2|-|-
CASSLNWNSGNTIYF
TGTGCCAGCAGCTTAAATTGGAATTCTGGAAACACCATATATTTT
>TRBJ2-2|TRBV10-3|-|-
CAISEEGGPYTGELFF
TGTGCCATCAGTGAGGAGGGGGGGCCTTACACCGGGGAGCTGTTTTTT
>TRBJ1-1|TRBV6-5|-|TRBD1
CATERTGNTEAFF
TGTGCCACCGAGAGGACAGGGAACACTGAAGCTTTCTTT
>TRBJ1-5|TRBV6-5|-|-
CASSYSGGARQPQHF
TGTGCCAGCAGTTACTCAGGAGGGGCGAGACAGCCCCAGCATTTT
>TRBJ1-1|TRBV29-1|-|-
CSVVGHPNTEAFF
TGCAGCGTTGTAGGACACCCGAACACTGAAGCTTTCTTT
>TRBJ2-5|TRBV4-2|-|-
CASSTRTGREETQYF
TGTGCCAGCAGCACCCGAACAGGGCGTGAAGAGACCCAGTACTTC
>TRBJ2-2|TRBV2|few|-
CASSEQGWTGELFF
TGTGCCAGCAGTGAACAGGGTTGGACCGGGGAGCTGTTTTTT
>TRBJ1-5|TRBV12-3/TRBV12-4|once|-
CASSLVWNQPQHF
TGTGCCAGCAGTTTAGTGTGGAATCAGCCCCAGCATTTT